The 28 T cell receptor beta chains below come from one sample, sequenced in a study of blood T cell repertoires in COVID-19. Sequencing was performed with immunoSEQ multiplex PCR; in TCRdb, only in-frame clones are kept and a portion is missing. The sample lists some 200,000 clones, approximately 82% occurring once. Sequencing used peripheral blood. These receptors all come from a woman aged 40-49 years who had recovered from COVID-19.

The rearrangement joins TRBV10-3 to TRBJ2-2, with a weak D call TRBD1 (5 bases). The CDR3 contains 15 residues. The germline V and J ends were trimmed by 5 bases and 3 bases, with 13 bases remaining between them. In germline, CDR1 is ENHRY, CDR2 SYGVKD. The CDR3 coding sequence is TGTGCCATCAGTAGCAGGGCACAGGACACCGGGGAGCTGTTTTTT. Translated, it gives CAISSRAQDTGELFF.

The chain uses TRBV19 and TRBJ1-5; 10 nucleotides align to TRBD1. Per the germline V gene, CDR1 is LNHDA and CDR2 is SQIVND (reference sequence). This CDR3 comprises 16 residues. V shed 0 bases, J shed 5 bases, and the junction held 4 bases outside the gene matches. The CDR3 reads CASSIEGQGIDQPQHF. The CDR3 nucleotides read TGTGCCAGTAGTATAGAGGGACAGGGGATTGATCAGCCCCAGCATTTT.

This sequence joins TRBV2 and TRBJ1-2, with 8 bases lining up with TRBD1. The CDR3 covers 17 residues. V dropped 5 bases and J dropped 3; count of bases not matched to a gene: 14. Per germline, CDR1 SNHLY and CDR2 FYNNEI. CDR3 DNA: TGTGCCAGCAGTCCTGGGACCTCAGGGGGCCCGGACTATGGCTACACCTTC. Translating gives CASSPGTSGGPDYGYTF.

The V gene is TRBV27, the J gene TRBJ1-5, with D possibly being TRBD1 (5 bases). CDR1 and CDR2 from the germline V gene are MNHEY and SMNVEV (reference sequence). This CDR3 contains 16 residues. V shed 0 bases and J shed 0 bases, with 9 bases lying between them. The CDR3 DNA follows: TGTGCCAGCAGTTTATCGGGGCTAAATAGCAATCAGCCCCAGCATTTT. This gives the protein CASSLSGLNSNQPQHF.

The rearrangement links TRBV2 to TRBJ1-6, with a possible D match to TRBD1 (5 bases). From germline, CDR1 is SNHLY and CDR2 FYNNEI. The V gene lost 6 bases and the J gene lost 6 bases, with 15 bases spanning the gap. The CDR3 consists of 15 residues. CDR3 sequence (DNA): TGTGCCAGCAGCGGGGGGGGGACCTCTAATTCACCCCTCCACTTT. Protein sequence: CASSGGGTSNSPLHF. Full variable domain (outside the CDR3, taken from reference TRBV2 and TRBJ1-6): EPEVTQTPSHQVTQMGQEVILRCVPISNHLYFYWYRQILGQKVEFLVSFYNNEISEKSEIFDDQFSVERPDGSNFTLKIRSTKLEDSAMYFCASSGGGTSNSPLHFGNGTRLTVT.

In DNA form, the CDR3 reads TGTGCCAGCAGCTTCCCCGGGAGTCACAATGAGCAGTTCTTC. This codes for CASSFPGSHNEQFF. The chain couples TRBV7-2 to TRBJ2-1; tentatively, D is TRBD2 (6 bases). The CDR3 has 14 amino acids. V was cut by 3 bases and J by 5 bases, with 11 bases left in between. CDR1 and CDR2 from the germline V gene are SGHTA and FQGNSA. The full variable domain, in which reference TRBV7-2 and TRBJ2-1 provide the parts outside the CDR3, is GAGVSQSPSNKVTEKGKDVELRCDPISGHTALYWYRQSLGQGLEFLIYFQGNSAPDKSGLPSDRFSAERTGGSVSTLTIQRTQQEDSAVYLCASSFPGSHNEQFFGPGTRLTVL.

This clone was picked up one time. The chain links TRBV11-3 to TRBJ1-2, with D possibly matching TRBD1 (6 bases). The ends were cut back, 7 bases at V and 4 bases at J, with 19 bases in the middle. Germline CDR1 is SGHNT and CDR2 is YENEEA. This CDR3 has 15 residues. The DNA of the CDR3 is TGTGCCAGCACCTCAGGGGCAGGGGATGCCTATGGCTACACCTTC. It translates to CASTSGAGDAYGYTF. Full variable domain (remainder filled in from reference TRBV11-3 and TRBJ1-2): EAGVVQSPRYKIIEKKQPVAFWCNPISGHNTLYWYLQNLGQGPELLIRYENEEAVDDSQLPKDRFSAERLKGVDSTLKIQPAELGDSAVYLCASTSGAGDAYGYTFGSGTRLTVV.

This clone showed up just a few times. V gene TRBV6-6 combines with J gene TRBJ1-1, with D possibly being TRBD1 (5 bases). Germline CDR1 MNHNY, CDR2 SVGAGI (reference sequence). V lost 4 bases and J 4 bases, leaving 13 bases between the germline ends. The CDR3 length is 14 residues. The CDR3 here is CASSLRTPFTEAFF. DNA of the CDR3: TGTGCCAGCAGTTTACGGACACCTTTCACTGAAGCTTTCTTT.

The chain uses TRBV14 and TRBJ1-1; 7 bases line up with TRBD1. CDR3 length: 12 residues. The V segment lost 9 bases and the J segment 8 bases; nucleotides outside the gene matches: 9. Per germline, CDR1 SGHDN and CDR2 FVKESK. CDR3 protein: CASTPGQPEAFF. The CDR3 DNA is TGTGCCAGTACTCCGGGACAGCCAGAAGCTTTCTTT.

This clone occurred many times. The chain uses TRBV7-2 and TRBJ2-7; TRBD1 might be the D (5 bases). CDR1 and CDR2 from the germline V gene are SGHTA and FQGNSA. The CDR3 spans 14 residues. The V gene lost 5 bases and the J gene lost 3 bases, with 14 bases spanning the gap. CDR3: CASSLGAQLYEQYF. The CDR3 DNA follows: TGTGCCAGCAGCCTAGGGGCCCAGCTCTACGAGCAGTACTTC.

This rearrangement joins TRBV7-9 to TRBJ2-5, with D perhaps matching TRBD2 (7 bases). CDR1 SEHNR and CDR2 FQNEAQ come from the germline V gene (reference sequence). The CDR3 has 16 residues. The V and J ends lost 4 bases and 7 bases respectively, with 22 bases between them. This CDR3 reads CASSSSLGGGRVTQYF. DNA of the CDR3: TGTGCCAGCAGCTCCTCGTTAGGGGGGGGTCGGGTGACCCAGTACTTC. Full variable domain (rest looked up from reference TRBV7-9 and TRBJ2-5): DTGVSQNPRHKITKRGQNVTFRCDPISEHNRLYWYRQTLGQGPEFLTYFQNEAQLEKSRLLSDRFSAERPKGSFSTLEIQRTEQGDSAMYLCASSSSLGGGRVTQYFGPGTRLLVL.

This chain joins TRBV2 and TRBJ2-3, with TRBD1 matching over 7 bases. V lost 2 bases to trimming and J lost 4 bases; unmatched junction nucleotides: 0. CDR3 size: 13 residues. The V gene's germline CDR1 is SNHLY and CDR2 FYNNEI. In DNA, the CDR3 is TGTGCCAGCAGTGAACAGGGGGCAGATACGCAGTATTTT. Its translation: CASSEQGADTQYF.

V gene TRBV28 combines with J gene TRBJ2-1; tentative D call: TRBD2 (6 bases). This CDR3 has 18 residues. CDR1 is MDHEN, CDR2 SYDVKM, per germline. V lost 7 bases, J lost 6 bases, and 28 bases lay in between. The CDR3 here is CASTFQASVRFLGNEQFF. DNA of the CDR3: TGTGCCAGCACCTTCCAGGCTAGCGTCAGGTTTTTAGGCAATGAGCAGTTCTTC.

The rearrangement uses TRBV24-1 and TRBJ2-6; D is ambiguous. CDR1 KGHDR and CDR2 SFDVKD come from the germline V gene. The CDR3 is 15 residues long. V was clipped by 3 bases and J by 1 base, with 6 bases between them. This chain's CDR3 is CATSDAGSGANVLTF. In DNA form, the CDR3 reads TGTGCCACCAGTGATGCCGGGTCTGGGGCCAACGTCCTGACTTTC.

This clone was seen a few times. CDR3 sequence reads: CASSLSASGGVADEQYF. In DNA, the CDR3 is TGTGCCAGCAGCTTGTCTGCTAGCGGGGGGGTAGCGGACGAGCAGTACTTC. The chain combines TRBV7-9 with TRBJ2-7, with 12 bases matching TRBD2. CDR3 length: 17 amino acids. CDR1 is SEHNR and CDR2 is FQNEAQ in the germline V gene (reference sequence). Trimming removed 3 bases from V and 5 bases from J; junction bases left unmatched: 11.

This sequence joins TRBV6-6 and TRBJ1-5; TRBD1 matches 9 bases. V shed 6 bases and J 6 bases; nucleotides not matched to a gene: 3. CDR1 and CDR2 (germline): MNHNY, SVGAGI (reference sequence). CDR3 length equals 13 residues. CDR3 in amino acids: CASRDRGGQPQHF. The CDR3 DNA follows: TGTGCCAGCAGGGACAGGGGAGGTCAGCCCCAGCATTTT.

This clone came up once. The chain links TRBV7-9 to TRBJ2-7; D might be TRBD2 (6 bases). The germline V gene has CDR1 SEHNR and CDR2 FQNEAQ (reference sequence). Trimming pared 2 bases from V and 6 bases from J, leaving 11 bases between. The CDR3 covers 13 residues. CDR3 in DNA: TGTGCCAGCAGCTTAACCCTGGGGGGCGAGCAGTACTTC. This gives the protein CASSLTLGGEQYF.

The CDR3 coding sequence is TGTGCCAGCAGCTATGACGGGACTATCATCCAAGAGACCCAGTACTTC. This gives the protein CASSYDGTIIQETQYF. This rearrangement joins TRBV7-9 to TRBJ2-5; 7 bases match TRBD2. V dropped 4 bases and J dropped 1; count of bases not matched to a gene: 9. Germline V gene lookup returns CDR1 SEHNR and CDR2 FQNEAQ (reference sequence). The CDR3 is 16 amino acids.

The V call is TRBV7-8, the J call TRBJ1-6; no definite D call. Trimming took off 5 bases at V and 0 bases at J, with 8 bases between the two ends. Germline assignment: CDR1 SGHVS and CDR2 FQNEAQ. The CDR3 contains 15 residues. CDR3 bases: TGTGCCAGCAGCCCTACAGACTCCTATAATTCACCCCTCCACTTT. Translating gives CASSPTDSYNSPLHF.

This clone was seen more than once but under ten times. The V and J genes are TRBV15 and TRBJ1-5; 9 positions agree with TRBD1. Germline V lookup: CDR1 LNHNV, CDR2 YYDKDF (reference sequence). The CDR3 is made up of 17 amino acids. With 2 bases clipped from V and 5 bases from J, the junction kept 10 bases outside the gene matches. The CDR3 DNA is TGTGCCACCAGCAGACACCAACGGACAGGGGACGATCAGCCCCAGCATTTT. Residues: CATSRHQRTGDDQPQHF.

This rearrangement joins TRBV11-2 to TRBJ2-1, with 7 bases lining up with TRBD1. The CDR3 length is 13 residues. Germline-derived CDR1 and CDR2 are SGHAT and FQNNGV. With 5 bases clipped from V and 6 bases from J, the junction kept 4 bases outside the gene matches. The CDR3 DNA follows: TGTGCCAGCAGCAAGGACAGGAGCAATGAGCAGTTCTTC. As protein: CASSKDRSNEQFF.

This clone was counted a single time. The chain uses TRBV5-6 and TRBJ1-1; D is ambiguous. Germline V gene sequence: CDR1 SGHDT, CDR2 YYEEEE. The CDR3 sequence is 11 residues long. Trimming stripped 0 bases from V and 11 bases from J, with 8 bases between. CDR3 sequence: CASSLAGRAFF. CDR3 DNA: TGTGCCAGCAGCTTGGCCGGTCGGGCTTTCTTT.

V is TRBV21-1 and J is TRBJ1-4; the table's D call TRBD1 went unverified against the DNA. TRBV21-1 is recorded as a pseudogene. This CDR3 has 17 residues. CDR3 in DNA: TGTGCCAGCAGCAAAGCGCGCCAGACAGGACAAAATGAAAAACTGTTTTTT. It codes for CASSKARQTGQNEKLFF.

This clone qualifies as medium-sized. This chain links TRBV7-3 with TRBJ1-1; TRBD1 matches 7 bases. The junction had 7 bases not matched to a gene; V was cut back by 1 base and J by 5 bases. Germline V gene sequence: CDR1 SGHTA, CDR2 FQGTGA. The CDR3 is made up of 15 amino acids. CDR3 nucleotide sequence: TGTGCCAGCAGCTTAATAGGGGGCAGCGGAACTGAAGCTTTCTTT. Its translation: CASSLIGGSGTEAFF.

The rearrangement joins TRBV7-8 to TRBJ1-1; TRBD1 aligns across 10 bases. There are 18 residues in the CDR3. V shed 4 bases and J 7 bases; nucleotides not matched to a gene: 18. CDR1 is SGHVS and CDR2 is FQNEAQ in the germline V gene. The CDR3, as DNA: TGTGCCAGCAGCTCCCGGCCCGGGACAGGGGCCACTTGGGGTGAAGCTTTCTTT. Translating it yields CASSSRPGTGATWGEAFF.

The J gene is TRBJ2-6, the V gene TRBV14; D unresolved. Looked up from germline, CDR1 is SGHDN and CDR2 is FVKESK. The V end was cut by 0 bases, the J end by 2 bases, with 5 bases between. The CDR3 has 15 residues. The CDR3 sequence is CASSQDLPGANVLTF. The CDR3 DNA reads TGTGCCAGCAGCCAAGATCTTCCTGGGGCCAACGTCCTGACTTTC.

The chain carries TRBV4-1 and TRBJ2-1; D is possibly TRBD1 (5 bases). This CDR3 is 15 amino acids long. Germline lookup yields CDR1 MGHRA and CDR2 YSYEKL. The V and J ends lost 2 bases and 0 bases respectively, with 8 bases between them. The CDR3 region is CASSQTGDSYNEQFF. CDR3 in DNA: TGCGCCAGCAGCCAAACAGGAGACTCCTACAATGAGCAGTTCTTC.

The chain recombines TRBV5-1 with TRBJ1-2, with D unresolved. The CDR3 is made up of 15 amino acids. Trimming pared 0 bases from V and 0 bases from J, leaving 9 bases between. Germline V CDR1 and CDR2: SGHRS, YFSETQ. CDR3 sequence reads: CASSLAAGANYGYTF. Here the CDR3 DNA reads TGCGCCAGCAGCTTGGCCGCCGGAGCTAACTATGGCTACACCTTC.